Listed here are 2 T cell receptor beta chains from one sample, sequenced in a study of cytomegalovirus exposure and HLA in healthy donors. A multiplex PCR was run with 60 Vbeta primers and 13 Jbeta primers. Generated by immunoSEQ multiplex PCR, the TCRdb table keeps only in-frame clones and is missing some. The repertoire holds some 120,000 clones, with 73% as singletons. What was sequenced was PBMCs. These receptors were taken from a woman aged 40 to 49 in good health and CMV-seronegative.

The rearrangement uses TRBV4-3 and TRBJ2-3; 8 bases map to TRBD2. This CDR3 is 16 amino acids long. Germline V gene lookup returns CDR1 LGHNA and CDR2 YSLEER. Trimming cost V 0 bases and J 1 base; bases outside gene matches: 3. The CDR3 sequence: CASSQDTRGGTDTQYF. DNA for the CDR3: TGCGCCAGCAGCCAAGATACGCGGGGGGGCACAGATACGCAGTATTTT.

V and J are TRBV4-3 and TRBJ1-2, with D perhaps TRBD1 (5 bases). Trimming removed 0 bases from V and 9 bases from J, with 23 bases in between. Germline V lookup: CDR1 LGHNA, CDR2 YSLEER. The CDR3 covers 17 residues. The CDR3 DNA follows: TGCGCCAGCAGCCAAGAAGTGGGCCCCCGGACACTTCTAAGCTACACCTTC. Protein product: CASSQEVGPRTLLSYTF.